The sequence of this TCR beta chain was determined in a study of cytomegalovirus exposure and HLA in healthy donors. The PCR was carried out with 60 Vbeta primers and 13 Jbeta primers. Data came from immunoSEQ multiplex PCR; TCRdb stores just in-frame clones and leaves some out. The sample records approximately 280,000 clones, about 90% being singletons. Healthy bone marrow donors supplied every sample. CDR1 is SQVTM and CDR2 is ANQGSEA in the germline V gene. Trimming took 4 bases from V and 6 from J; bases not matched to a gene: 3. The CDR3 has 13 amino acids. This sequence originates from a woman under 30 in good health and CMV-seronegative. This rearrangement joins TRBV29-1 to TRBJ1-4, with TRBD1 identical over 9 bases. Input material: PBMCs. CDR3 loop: CSVGGQGYEKLFF. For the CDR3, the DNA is TGCAGCGTTGGGGGACAGGGTTATGAAAAACTGTTTTTT.